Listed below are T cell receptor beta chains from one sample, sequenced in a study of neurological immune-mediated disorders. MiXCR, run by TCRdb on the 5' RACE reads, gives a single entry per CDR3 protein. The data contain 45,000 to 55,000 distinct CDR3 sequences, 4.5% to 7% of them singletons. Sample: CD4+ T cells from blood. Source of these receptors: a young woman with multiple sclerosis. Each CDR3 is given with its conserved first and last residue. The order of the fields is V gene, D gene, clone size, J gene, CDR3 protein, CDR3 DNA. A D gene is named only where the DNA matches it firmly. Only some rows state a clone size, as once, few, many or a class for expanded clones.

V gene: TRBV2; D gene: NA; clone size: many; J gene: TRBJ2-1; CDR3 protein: CASSATGGGRNEQFF; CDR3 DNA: TGTGCCAGCAGCGCTACTGGAGGGGGTCGAAATGAGCAGTTCTTC
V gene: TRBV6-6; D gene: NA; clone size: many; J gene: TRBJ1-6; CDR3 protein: CASRFSTGAQNSPLHF; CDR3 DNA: TGTGCCAGCAGATTCTCAACGGGAGCCCAGAATTCACCCCTCCACTTT
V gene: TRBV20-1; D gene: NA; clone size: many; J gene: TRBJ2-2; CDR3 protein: CSARDVPGELFF; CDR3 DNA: TGCAGTGCTAGAGATGTCCCCGGGGAGCTGTTTTTT
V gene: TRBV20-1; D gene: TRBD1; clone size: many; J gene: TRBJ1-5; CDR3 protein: CSARRTGGQPQHF; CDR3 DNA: TGCAGTGCTAGAAGGACAGGGGGACAGCCCCAGCATTTT
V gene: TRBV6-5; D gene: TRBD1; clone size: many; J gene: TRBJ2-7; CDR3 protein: CASSYSDRVHYEQYF; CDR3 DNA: TGTGCCAGCAGTTACTCGGACAGGGTACACTACGAGCAGTACTTC
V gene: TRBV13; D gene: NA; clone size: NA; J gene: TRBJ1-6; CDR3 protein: CASSLGNRPLHNSPLHF; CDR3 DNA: TGTGCCAGCAGCTTGGGGAACAGGCCTCTCCATAATTCACCCCTCCACTTT
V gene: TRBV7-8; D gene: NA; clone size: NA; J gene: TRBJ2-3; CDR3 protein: CASTPRGRGQYF; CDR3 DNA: TGTGCCAGCACCCCCCGTGGTCGGGGACAGTATTTT
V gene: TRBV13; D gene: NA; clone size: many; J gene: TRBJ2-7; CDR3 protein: CASSLVGVLNEQYF; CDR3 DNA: TGTGCCAGCAGCTTAGTGGGGGTACTAAACGAGCAGTACTTC
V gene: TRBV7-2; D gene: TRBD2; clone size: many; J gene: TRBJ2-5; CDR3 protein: CASSPSGGEETQYF; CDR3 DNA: TGTGCCAGCAGTCCTAGCGGGGGGGAAGAGACCCAGTACTTC
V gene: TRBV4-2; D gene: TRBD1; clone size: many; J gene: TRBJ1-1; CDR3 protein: CASSQPDRGYTEAFF; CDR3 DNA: TGTGCCAGCAGCCAGCCGGACAGGGGCTACACTGAAGCTTTCTTT
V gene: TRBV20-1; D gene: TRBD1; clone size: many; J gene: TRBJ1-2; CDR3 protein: CSAGPGQGSNYGYTF; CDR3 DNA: TGCAGTGCCGGCCCGGGACAGGGGTCTAACTATGGCTACACCTTC
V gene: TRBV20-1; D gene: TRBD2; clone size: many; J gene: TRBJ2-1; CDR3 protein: CSARGGSGGKNEQFF; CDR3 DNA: TGCAGTGCTAGGGGAGGTAGCGGGGGTAAGAATGAGCAGTTCTTC
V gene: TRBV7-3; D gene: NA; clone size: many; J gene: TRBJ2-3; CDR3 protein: CASSLISGSSTDTQYF; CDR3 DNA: TGTGCCAGCAGCTTAATTTCGGGGTCTAGCACAGATACGCAGTATTTT
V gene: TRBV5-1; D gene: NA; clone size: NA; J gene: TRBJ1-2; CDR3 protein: CASSLAGNSNYGYTF; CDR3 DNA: TGCGCCAGCAGCTTGGCTGGGAATTCCAACTATGGCTACACCTTC
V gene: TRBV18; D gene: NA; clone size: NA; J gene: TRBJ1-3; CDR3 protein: CASSPLGQEISGNTIYF; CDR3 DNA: TGTGCCAGCTCACCATTGGGCCAGGAGATCTCTGGAAACACCATATATTTT
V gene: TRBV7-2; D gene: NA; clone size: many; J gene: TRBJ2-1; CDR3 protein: CASRQGRNNEQFF; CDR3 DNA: TGTGCCAGCAGACAAGGGAGAAACAATGAGCAGTTCTTC
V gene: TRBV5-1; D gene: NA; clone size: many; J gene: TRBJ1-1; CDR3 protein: CASSFSDSLRQEAFF; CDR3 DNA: TGCGCCAGCAGCTTTAGTGACAGCCTTCGACAAGAAGCTTTCTTT
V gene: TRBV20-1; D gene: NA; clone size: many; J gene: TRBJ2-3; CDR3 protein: CSARELRHTQYF; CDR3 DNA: TGCAGTGCTAGAGAACTTAGACATACGCAGTATTTT
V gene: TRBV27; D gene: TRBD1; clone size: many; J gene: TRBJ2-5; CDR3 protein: CASSFSGQGSEYF; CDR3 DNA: TGTGCCAGCAGTTTCTCGGGACAGGGGTCAGAGTACTTC
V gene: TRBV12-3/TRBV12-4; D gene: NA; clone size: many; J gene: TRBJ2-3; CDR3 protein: CASSGATDTQYF; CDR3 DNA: TGTGCCAGCAGTGGGGCCACAGATACGCAGTATTTT
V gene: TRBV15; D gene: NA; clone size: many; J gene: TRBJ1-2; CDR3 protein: CATSARNGQIYYGYTF; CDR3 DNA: TGTGCCACCAGCGCACGCAACGGACAGATTTACTATGGCTACACCTTC
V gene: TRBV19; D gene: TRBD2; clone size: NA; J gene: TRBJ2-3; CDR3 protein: CASTSGRGTDTQYF; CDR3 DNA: TGTGCCAGTACTAGCGGGCGGGGCACAGATACGCAGTATTTT
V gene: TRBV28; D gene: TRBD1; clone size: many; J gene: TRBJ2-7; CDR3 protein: CASNAGGTGIYEQYF; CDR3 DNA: TGTGCCAGCAACGCGGGCGGGACAGGGATATACGAGCAGTACTTC
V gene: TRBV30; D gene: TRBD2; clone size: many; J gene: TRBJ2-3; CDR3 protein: CAWSRLAGGTDTQYF; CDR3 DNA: TGTGCCTGGAGTAGACTAGCGGGAGGCACAGATACGCAGTATTTT
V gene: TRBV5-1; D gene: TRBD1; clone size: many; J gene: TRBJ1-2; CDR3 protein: CASSAGQGTPPGYTF; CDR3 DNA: TGCGCCAGCAGCGCCGGACAGGGAACCCCTCCTGGCTACACCTTC
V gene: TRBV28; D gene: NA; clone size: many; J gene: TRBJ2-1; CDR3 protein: CASKTSPLPEFF; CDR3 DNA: TGTGCCAGCAAAACCTCCCCCTTACCGGAGTTCTTC
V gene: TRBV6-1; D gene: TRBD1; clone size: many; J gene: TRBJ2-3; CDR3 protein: CASKDRGGTDTQYF; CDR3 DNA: TGTGCCAGTAAGGACAGGGGTGGGACAGATACGCAGTATTTT
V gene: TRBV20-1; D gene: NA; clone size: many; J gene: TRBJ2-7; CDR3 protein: CSARHGTLAYEQYF; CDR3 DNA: TGCAGTGCTAGACACGGGACCCTAGCCTACGAGCAGTACTTC
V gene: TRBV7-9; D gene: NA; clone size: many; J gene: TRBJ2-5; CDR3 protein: CASSEPPIDGQETQYF; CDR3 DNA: TGTGCCAGCAGCGAGCCGCCGATTGACGGCCAAGAGACCCAGTACTTC
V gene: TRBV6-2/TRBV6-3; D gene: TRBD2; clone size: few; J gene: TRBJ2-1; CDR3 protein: CASSTLVGRGYNEQFF; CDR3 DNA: TGTGCCAGCAGTACCTTAGTCGGGAGGGGCTACAATGAGCAGTTCTTC
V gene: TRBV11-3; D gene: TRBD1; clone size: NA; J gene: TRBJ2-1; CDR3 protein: CASSLTGWNEQFF; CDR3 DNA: TGTGCCAGCAGCTTGACAGGGTGGAATGAGCAGTTCTTC
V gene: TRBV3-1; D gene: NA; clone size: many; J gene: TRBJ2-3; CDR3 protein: CASSQKGADTQYF; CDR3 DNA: TGTGCCAGCAGCCAGAAAGGAGCAGATACGCAGTATTTT
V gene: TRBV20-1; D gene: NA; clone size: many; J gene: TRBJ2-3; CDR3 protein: CSARRVETDTQYF; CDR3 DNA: TGCAGTGCTCGAAGAGTAGAGACAGATACGCAGTATTTT
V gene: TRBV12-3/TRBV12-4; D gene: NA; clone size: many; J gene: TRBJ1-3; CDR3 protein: CASRVQGPGNTIYF; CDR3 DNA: TGTGCCAGCAGGGTACAGGGACCTGGAAACACCATATATTTT
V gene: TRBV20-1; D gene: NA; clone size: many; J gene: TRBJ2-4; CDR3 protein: CSARVGAKNIQYF; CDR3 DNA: TGCAGTGCTAGAGTAGGGGCCAAAAACATTCAGTACTTC
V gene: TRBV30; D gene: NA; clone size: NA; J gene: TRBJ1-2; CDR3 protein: CACIPVREYGYTF; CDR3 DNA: TGTGCCTGCATTCCGGTCAGGGAGTATGGCTACACCTTC
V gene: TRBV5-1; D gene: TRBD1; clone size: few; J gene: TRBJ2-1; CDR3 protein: CASSQTGGSNEQFF; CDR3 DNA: TGCGCCAGCAGCCAGACAGGGGGTTCGAATGAGCAGTTCTTC
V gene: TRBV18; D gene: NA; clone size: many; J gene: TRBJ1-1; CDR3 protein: CASSGGMNTEAFF; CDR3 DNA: TGTGCCAGCTCGGGGGGCATGAACACTGAAGCTTTCTTT
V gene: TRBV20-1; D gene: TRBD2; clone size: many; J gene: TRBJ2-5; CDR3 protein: CSAMGLAGWETQYF; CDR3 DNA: TGCAGTGCTATGGGACTAGCGGGGTGGGAGACCCAGTACTTC
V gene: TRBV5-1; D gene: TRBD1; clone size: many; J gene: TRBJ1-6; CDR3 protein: CASSLGQGSSPLHF; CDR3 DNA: TGCGCCAGCAGCTTGGGACAGGGGAGTTCACCCCTCCACTTT
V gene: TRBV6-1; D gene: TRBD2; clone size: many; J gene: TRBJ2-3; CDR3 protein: CASSKLAGGSTDTQYF; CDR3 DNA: TGTGCCAGCAGTAAATTAGCGGGGGGTAGCACAGATACGCAGTATTTT
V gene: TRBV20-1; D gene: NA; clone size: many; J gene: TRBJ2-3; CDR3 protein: CSAREALGSRGADTQYF; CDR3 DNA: TGCAGTGCTAGAGAAGCCCTAGGATCCAGGGGGGCAGATACGCAGTATTTT
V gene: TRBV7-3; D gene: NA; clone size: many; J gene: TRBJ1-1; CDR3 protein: CASSSHPNTEAFF; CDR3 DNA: TGTGCCAGCAGCTCCCACCCGAACACTGAAGCTTTCTTT
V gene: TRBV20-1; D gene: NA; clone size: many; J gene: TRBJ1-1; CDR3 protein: CSARDPQGGTEAFF; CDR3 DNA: TGCAGTGCTAGAGATCCCCAGGGAGGGACTGAAGCTTTCTTT
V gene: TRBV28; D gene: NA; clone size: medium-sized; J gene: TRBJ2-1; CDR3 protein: CASPPRQGRINEQFF; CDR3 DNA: TGTGCCAGTCCCCCCAGGCAGGGAAGGATCAATGAGCAGTTCTTC
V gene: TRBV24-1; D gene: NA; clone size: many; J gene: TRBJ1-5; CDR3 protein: CATSGQNSNQPQHF; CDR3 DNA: TGTGCCACCAGTGGGCAAAATAGCAATCAGCCCCAGCATTTT
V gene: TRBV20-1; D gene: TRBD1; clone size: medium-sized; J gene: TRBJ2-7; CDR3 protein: CSVDRGRVEQYF; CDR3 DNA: TGCAGCGTGGACAGGGGGAGGGTCGAGCAGTACTTC